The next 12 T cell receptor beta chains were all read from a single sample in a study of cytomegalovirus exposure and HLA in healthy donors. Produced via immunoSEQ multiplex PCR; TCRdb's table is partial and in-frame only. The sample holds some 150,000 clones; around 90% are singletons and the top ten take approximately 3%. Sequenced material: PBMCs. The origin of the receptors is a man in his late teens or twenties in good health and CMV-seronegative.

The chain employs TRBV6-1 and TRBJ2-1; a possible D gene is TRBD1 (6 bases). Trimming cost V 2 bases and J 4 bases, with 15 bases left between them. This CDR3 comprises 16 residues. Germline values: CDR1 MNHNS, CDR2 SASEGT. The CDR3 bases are TGTGCCAGCAGTGAAATAAGGCCAGGACAGTACAATGAGCAGTTCTTC. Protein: CASSEIRPGQYNEQFF.

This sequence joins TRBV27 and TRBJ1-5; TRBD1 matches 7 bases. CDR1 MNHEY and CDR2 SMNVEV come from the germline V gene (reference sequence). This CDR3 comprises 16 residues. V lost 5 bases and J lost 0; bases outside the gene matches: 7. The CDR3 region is CASSKTGSYSNQPQHF. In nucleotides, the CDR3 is TGTGCCAGCAGTAAGACAGGGTCCTATAGCAATCAGCCCCAGCATTTT.

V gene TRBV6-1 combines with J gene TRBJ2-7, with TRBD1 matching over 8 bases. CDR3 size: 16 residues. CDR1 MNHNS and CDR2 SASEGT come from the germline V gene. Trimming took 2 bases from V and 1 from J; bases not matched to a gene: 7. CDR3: CASSEFAGGYSYEQYF. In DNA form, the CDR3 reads TGTGCCAGCAGTGAATTCGCAGGGGGCTATTCCTACGAGCAGTACTTC.

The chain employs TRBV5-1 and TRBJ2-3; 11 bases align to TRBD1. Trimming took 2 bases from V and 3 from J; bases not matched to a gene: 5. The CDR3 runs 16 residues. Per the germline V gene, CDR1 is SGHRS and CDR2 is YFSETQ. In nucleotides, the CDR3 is TGCGCCAGCAGCTTAGGACAGGGGGCGCAAACAGATACGCAGTATTTT. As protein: CASSLGQGAQTDTQYF.

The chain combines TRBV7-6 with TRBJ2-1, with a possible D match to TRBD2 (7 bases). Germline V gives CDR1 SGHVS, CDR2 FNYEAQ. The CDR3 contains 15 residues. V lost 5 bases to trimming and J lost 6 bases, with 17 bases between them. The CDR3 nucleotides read TGTGCCAGCAGCCGTCCCGGGGGGACACCCAATGAGCAGTTCTTC. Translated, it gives CASSRPGGTPNEQFF.

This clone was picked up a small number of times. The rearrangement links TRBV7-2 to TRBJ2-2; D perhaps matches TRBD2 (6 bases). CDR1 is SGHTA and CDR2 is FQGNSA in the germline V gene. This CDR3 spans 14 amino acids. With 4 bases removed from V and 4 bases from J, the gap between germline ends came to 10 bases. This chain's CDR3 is CASSSQGGTGELFF. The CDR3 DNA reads TGTGCCAGCAGCTCGCAGGGAGGCACCGGGGAGCTGTTTTTT. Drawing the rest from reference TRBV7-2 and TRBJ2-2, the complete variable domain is GAGVSQSPSNKVTEKGKDVELRCDPISGHTALYWYRQSLGQGLEFLIYFQGNSAPDKSGLPSDRFSAERTGGSVSTLTIQRTQQEDSAVYLCASSSQGGTGELFFGEGSRLTVL.

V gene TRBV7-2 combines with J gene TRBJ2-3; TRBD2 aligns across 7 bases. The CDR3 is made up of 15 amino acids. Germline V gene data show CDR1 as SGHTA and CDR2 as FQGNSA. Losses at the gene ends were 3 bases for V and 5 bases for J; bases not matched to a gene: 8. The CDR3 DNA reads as TGTGCCAGCAGCTTGGCTAGCGGTAACGGAGATACGCAGTATTTT. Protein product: CASSLASGNGDTQYF.

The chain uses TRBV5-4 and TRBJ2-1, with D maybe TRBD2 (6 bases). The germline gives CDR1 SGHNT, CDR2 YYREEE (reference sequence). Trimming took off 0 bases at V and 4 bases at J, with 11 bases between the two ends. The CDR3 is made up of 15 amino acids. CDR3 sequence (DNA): TGTGCCAGCAGCTTGGATGCCGGACTATACAATGAGCAGTTCTTC. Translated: CASSLDAGLYNEQFF.

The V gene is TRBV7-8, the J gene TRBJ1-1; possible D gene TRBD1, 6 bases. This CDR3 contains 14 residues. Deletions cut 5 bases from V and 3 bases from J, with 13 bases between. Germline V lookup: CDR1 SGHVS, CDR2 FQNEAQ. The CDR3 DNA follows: TGTGCCAGCAGCCCTACCACAGGGTACACTGAAGCTTTCTTT. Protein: CASSPTTGYTEAFF.

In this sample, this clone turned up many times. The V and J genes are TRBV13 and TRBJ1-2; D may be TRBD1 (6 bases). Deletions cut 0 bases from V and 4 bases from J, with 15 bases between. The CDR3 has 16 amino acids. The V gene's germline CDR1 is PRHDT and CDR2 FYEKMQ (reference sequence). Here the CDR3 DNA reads TGTGCCAGCAGCTTAGGCAGGGGCAGGGGTAGCTATGGCTACACCTTC. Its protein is CASSLGRGRGSYGYTF.

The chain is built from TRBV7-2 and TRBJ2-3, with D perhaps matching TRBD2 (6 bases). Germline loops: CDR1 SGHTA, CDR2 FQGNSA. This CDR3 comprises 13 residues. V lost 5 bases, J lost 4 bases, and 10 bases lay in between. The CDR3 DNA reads TGTGCCAGCAGCCCGGGACTTTCAGATACGCAGTATTTT. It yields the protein CASSPGLSDTQYF.

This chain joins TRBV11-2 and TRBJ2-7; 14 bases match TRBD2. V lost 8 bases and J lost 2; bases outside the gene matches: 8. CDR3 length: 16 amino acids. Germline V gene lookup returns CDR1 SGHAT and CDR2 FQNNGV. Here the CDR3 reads CASSGLAGVRAYEQYF. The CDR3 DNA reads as TGTGCCAGCTCGGGACTAGCGGGAGTGAGAGCCTACGAGCAGTACTTC. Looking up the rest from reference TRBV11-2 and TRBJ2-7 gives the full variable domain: EAGVAQSPRYKIIEKRQSVAFWCNPISGHATLYWYQQILGQGPKLLIQFQNNGVVDDSQLPKDRFSAERLKGVDSTLKIQPAKLEDSAVYLCASSGLAGVRAYEQYFGPGTRLTVT.